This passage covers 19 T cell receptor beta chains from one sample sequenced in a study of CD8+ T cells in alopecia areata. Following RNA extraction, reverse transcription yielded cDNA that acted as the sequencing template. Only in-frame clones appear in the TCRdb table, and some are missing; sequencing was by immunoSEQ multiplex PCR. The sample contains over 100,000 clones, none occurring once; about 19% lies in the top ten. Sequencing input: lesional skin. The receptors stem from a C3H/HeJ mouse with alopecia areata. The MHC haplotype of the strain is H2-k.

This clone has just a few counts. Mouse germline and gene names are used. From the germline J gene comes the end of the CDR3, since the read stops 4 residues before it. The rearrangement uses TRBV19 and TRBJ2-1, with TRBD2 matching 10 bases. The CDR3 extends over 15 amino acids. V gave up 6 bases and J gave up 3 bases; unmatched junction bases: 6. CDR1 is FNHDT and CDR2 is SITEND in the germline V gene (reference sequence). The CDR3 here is CASNPNWGGYAEQFF. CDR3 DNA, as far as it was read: TGTGCCAGCAACCCCAACTGGGGGGGCTATGCT.

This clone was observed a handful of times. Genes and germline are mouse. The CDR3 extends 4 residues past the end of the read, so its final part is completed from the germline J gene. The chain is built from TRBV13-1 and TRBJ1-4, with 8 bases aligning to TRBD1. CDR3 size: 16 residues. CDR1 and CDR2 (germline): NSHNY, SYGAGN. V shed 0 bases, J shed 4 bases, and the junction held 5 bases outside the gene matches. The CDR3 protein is CASSDAGGAGNERLFF. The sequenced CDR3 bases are TGTGCCAGCAGTGATGCAGGGGGCGCGGGCAACGAA.

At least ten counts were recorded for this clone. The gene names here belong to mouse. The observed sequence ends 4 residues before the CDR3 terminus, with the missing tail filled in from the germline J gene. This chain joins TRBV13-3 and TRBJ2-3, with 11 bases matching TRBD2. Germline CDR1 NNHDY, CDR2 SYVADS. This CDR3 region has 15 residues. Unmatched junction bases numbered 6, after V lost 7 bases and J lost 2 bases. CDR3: CASSLGGRVAETLYF. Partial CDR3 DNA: TGTGCCAGCTCACTGGGGGGGCGCGTTGCAGAA.

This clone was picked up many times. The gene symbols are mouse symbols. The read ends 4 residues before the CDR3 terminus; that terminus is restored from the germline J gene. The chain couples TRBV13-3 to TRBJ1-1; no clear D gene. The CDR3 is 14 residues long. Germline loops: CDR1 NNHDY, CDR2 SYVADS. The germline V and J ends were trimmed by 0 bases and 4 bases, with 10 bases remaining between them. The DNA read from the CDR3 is TGTGCCAGCAGTGATGCCAGGAAAGGCACA. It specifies CASSDARKGT. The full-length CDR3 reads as CASSDARKGTEVFF.

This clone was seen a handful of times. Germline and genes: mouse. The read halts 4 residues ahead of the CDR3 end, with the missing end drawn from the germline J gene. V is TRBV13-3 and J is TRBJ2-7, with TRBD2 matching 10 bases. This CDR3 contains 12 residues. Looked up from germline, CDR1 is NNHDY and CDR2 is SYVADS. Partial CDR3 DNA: TGTGCCACTCGGACTGGGGGATAT. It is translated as CATRTGGY. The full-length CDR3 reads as CATRTGGYEQYF.

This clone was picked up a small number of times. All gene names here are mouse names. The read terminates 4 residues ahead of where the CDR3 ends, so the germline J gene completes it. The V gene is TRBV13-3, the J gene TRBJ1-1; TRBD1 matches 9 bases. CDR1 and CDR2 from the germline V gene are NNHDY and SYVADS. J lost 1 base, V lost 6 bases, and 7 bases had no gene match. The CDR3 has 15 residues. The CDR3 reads CASIQPGQGNTEVFF. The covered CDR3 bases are TGTGCCAGCATCCAACCGGGACAGGGGAACACA.

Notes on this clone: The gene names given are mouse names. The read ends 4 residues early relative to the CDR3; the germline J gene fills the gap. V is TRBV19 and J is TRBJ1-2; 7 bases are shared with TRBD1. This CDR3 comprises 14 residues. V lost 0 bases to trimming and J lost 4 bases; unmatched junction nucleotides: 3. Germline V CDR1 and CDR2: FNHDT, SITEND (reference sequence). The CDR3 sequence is CASSIGQGSSDYTF. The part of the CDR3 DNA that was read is TGTGCCAGCAGTATAGGACAGGGTTCCTCC.

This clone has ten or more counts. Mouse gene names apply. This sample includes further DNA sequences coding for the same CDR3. CDR3 sequence: CTCSAGGRDERLFF. Partial CDR3 DNA: TGCACCTGCAGTGCAGGGGGCCGGGACGAA. The V and J genes are TRBV1 and TRBJ1-4; D might be TRBD1 (5 bases). The read halts 4 residues ahead of the CDR3 end, with the missing end drawn from the germline J gene. The V gene's germline CDR1 is NSQYPW and CDR2 LRSPGD (reference sequence). V lost 1 base, J lost 6 bases, and 9 bases lay in between. This CDR3 is built from 14 residues.

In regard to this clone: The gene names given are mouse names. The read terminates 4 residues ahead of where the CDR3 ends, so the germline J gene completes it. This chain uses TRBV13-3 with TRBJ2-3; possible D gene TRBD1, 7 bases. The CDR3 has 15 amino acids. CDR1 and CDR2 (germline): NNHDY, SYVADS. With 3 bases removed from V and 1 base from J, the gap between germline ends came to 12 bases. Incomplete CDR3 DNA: TGTGCCAGCAGTGCAAGGGGGCTGGGTGCAGAA. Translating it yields CASSARGLGAE. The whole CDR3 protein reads CASSARGLGAETLYF.

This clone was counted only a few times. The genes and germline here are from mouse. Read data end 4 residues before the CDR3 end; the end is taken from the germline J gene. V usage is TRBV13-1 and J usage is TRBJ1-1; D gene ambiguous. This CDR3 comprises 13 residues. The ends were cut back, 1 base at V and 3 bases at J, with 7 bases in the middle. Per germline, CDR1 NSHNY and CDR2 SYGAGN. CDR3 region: CASSDQTDTEVFF. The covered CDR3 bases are TGTGCCAGCAGTGATCAAACAGACACA.

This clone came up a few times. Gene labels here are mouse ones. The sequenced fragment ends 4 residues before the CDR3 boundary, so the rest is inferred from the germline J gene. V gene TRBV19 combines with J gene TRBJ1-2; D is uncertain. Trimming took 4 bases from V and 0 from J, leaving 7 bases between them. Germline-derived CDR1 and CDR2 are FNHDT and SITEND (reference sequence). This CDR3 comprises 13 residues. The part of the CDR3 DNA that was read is TGTGCCAGCAGTGAGGTTGCAAACTCC. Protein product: CASSEVANS. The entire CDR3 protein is CASSEVANSDYTF.

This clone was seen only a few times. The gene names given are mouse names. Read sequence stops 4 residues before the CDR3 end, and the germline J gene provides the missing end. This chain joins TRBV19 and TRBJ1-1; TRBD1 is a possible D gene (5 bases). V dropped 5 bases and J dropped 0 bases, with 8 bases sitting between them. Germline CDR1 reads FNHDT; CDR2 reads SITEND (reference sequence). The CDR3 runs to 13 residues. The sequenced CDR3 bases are TGTGCCAGCAGCAGGGACTCAAACACA. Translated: CASSRDSNT. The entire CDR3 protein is CASSRDSNTEVFF.

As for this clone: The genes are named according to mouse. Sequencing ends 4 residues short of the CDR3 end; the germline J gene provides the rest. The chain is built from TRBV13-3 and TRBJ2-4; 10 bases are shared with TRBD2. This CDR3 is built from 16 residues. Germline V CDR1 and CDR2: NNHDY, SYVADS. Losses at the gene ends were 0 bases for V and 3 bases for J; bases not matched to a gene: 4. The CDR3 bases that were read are TGTGCCAGCAGTGATGCACCTGGGGGGGCGCAAAAC. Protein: CASSDAPGGAQN. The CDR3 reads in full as CASSDAPGGAQNTLYF.

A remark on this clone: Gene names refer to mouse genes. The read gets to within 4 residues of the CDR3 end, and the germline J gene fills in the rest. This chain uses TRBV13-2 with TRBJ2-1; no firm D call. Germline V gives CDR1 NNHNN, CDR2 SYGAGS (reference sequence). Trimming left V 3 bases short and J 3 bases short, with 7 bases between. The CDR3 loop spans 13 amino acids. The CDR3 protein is CASGAQSYAEQFF. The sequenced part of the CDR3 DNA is TGTGCCAGCGGTGCGCAGTCCTATGCT.

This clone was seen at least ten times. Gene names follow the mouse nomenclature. This chain's CDR3 is CASSPGLGSQNTLYF. The sequenced CDR3 bases are TGTGCCAGCAGTCCGGGACTGGGGAGTCAAAAC. The chain recombines TRBV13-3 with TRBJ2-4; 10 bases fit TRBD2. The read ends 4 residues early relative to the CDR3; the germline J gene fills the gap. There are 15 residues in the CDR3. Germline lookup yields CDR1 NNHDY and CDR2 SYVADS. With 4 bases clipped from V and 0 bases from J, the junction kept 2 bases outside the gene matches.

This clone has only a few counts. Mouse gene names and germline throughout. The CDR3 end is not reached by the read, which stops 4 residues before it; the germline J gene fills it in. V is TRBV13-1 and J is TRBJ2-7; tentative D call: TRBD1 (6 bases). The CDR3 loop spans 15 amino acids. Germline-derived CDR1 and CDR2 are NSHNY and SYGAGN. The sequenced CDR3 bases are TGTGCCAGCAGTGATGCGGCAGGGGAGAAGTAT. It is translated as CASSDAAGEKY. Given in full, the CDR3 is CASSDAAGEKYEQYF.

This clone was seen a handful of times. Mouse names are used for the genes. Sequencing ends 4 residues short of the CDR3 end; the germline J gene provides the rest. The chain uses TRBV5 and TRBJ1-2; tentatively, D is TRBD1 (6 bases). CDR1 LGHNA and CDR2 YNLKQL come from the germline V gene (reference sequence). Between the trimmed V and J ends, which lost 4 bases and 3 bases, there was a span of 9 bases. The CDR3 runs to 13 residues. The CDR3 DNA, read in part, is TGTGCCAGCAGCCCAGAGGGGGACTCC. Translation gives CASSPEGDS. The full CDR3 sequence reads CASSPEGDSDYTF.

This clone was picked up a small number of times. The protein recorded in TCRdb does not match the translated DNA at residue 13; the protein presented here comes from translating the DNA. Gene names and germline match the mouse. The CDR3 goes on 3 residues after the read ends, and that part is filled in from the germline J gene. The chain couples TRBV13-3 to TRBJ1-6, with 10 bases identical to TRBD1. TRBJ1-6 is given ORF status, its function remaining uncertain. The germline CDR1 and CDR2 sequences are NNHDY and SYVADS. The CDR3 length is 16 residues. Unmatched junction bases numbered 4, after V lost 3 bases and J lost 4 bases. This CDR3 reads CASSGRDRGYNSPLYF. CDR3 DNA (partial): TGTGCCAGCAGTGGCCGGGACAGGGGTTATAATTCGCCC.

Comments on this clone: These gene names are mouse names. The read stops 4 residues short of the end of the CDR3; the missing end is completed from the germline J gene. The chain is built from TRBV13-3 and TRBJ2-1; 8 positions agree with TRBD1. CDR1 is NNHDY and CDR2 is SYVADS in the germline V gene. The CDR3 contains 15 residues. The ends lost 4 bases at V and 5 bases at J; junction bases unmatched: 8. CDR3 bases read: TGTGCCAGCAGTTCCCTATGGACAGGGCATGCT. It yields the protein CASSSLWTGHA. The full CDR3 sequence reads CASSSLWTGHAEQFF.